This T cell receptor (beta chain) was identified in a study of T cell responses to AZD1222 COVID-19 vaccine. Findings of the study overall: Clonal diversity may have been underestimated in mostly white British donors. At baseline, just five or six AZD1222 recipients tested seropositive. Within unmutated variant regions lay the reported targets of nearly half of spike-specific TCRs.

Here immunoSEQ multiplex PCR was the method, and the copy in TCRdb shows in-frame clones only, minus some. The sample lists 90,000 to 110,000 clones, around 76% seen once, with approximately 5% in the top ten. The germline V gene encodes CDR1 GTSNPN and CDR2 SVGIG (reference sequence). The CDR3 extends over 14 amino acids. V dropped 2 bases and J dropped 3 bases, with 11 bases sitting between them. Turning to this clone: Its cognate antigen is unknown.

The input for sequencing was peripheral blood, taken on day 0 of AZD1222 vaccination. The source of this sequence is an adult in good health. The chain combines TRBV30 with TRBJ1-5, with no clear D. DNA of the CDR3: TGTGCCTGGAGTTTAGGCAGGCTCAATCAGCCCCAGCATTTT. The encoded protein is CAWSLGRLNQPQHF.